One sample yielded the 18 T cell receptor beta chains listed below, sequenced in a study of cytomegalovirus exposure and HLA in healthy donors. PCR employed 60 Vbeta and 13 Jbeta primers. The method was immunoSEQ multiplex PCR; TCRdb's version includes in-frame clones alone and lacks a portion of them. The sample records a few hundred thousand clones, about 79% being singletons. Source material: PBMCs. These receptors were obtained from a man aged 18 to 29 in good health and CMV-seronegative.

This clone has more than one count but fewer than ten. CDR3 coding DNA: TGCAGCGTTGTTAAGGGAGATCAGGAGGGCTACACCTTC. It translates to CSVVKGDQEGYTF. V and J are TRBV29-1 and TRBJ1-2, with no clear D. Trimming took 4 bases from V and 8 from J, leaving 17 bases between them. CDR3 size: 13 residues. CDR1 SQVTM and CDR2 ANQGSEA come from the germline V gene.

The gene calls are TRBV6-5 and TRBJ2-3, with 8 bases matching TRBD2. Germline CDR1 MNHEY, CDR2 SVGAGI. Trimming took 1 base from V and 4 from J; bases not matched to a gene: 7. The CDR3 sequence is 16 residues long. The CDR3 DNA sequence: TGTGCCAGCAGTTACTTCGGGACTAGTGGTGCAGATACGCAGTATTTT. It yields the protein CASSYFGTSGADTQYF.

J is TRBJ1-6 and V is TRBV27, with D possibly being TRBD1 (5 bases). The V gene lost 5 bases and the J gene lost 0 bases, with 14 bases spanning the gap. Germline lookup yields CDR1 MNHEY and CDR2 SMNVEV (reference sequence). CDR3 length: 17 amino acids. This CDR3 reads CASSPQGTSSYNSPLHF. As DNA, the CDR3 is TGTGCCAGCAGTCCCCAGGGTACGAGCTCCTATAATTCACCCCTCCACTTT.

The chain is built from TRBV25-1 and TRBJ2-5; TRBD2 might be the D (7 bases). From germline, CDR1 is MGHDK and CDR2 SYGVNS. The CDR3 loop spans 13 amino acids. The V end was cut by 8 bases, the J end by 10 bases, with 20 bases between. CDR3 DNA: TGTGCCAGCTCTCACTCGGCAGGGGAGGGCCAGTACTTC. Its protein product is CASSHSAGEGQYF.

V and J are TRBV19 and TRBJ1-2; 7 nucleotides line up with TRBD1. V lost 5 bases, J lost 2 bases, and 8 bases stayed unmatched. CDR1 is LNHDA, CDR2 SQIVND, per germline (reference sequence). The CDR3 totals 15 residues. The DNA for the CDR3 is TGTGCCAGTAGTGACCAGGGACAGACCAACTATGGCTACACCTTC. It yields the protein CASSDQGQTNYGYTF.

The rearrangement links TRBV5-1 to TRBJ2-7; 9 nucleotides align to TRBD1. Per germline, CDR1 SGHRS and CDR2 YFSETQ. Trimming cost V 0 bases and J 6 bases; bases outside gene matches: 7. The CDR3 has 15 residues. CDR3 bases: TGCGCCAGCAGCTTGGACCCCGGGACAGGGCGCGAGCAGTACTTC. Amino acids: CASSLDPGTGREQYF.

V and J are TRBV15 and TRBJ2-7, with a tentative D call TRBD1 (6 bases). The V and J ends lost 1 base and 3 bases respectively, with 16 bases between them. The CDR3 covers 16 residues. Germline V CDR1 and CDR2: LNHNV, YYDKDF (reference sequence). The CDR3 here is CATSRVSTGRYYEQYF. For the CDR3, the DNA is TGTGCCACCAGCAGAGTGAGTACAGGGCGTTACTACGAGCAGTACTTC.

The V and J genes are TRBV5-1 and TRBJ2-1; TRBD2 matches at 10 bases. CDR3 length equals 16 residues. CDR1 is SGHRS and CDR2 is YFSETQ in the germline V gene. V was clipped by 0 bases and J by 3 bases; unmatched bases: 3. This chain's CDR3 is CASSLGASGGYNEQFF. For the CDR3, the DNA is TGCGCCAGCAGCTTGGGAGCTAGCGGGGGCTACAATGAGCAGTTCTTC.

This chain joins TRBV6-6 and TRBJ2-1, with 14 bases fitting TRBD2. The CDR3 has 15 residues. Trimming took 6 bases from V and 15 from J; bases not matched to a gene: 13. Germline assignment: CDR1 MNHNY and CDR2 SVGAGI (reference sequence). In nucleotides, the CDR3 is TGTGCCAGCAGCCAACAGACTAGCGGGAGGGAACAGCTGTTCTTC. Translation gives CASSQQTSGREQLFF.

The V call is TRBV6-1, the J call TRBJ2-7; maybe TRBD2 (5 bases). Trimming took off 3 bases at V and 0 bases at J, with 15 bases between the two ends. The CDR3 has 16 residues. Germline assignment: CDR1 MNHNS and CDR2 SASEGT. CDR3 protein: CASSEMEAGLSYEQYF. The CDR3 bases are TGTGCCAGCAGTGAGATGGAGGCAGGACTCTCCTACGAGCAGTACTTC.

J is TRBJ2-7 and V is TRBV7-8; 8 bases agree with TRBD2. The V segment lost 3 bases and the J segment 5 bases; nucleotides outside the gene matches: 9. The length of the CDR3 is 15 residues. CDR1 SGHVS and CDR2 FQNEAQ come from the germline V gene. For the CDR3, the DNA is TGTGCCAGCAGCTTCCAGGTCGGGACTAGTAACGAGCAGTACTTC. This codes for CASSFQVGTSNEQYF. The full variable domain, with the rest looked up from reference TRBV7-8 and TRBJ2-7, is GAGVSQSPRYKVAKRGQDVALRCDPISGHVSLFWYQQALGQGPEFLTYFQNEAQLDKSGLPSDRFFAERPEGSVSTLKIQRTQQEDSAVYLCASSFQVGTSNEQYFGPGTRLTVT.

Only a few counts were recorded for this clone. V usage is TRBV18 and J usage is TRBJ1-2; a weak D match, TRBD1 (5 bases). The CDR3 runs to 16 residues. Germline CDR1 and CDR2: KGHSH and LQKENI. The ends were cut back, 0 bases at V and 1 base at J, with 12 bases in the middle. As DNA, the CDR3 is TGTGCCAGCTCACCACCGGGGCGCGATTTTAACTATGGCTACACCTTC. Protein sequence: CASSPPGRDFNYGYTF.

The V and J genes are TRBV2 and TRBJ1-3; D might be TRBD1 (5 bases). CDR3 length: 16 residues. The germline CDR1 and CDR2 sequences are SNHLY and FYNNEI. Trimming took 5 bases from V and 2 from J, leaving 16 bases between them. CDR3 protein: CASSQRTGDPGNTIYF. The CDR3 DNA reads as TGTGCCAGCAGTCAGAGAACAGGAGACCCTGGAAACACCATATATTTT.

The chain is built from TRBV5-1 and TRBJ2-3; D perhaps matches TRBD2 (5 bases). The V end lost 3 bases, the J end lost 2 bases, and 19 bases lay between the germline ends. This CDR3 has 17 amino acids. Germline V gives CDR1 SGHRS, CDR2 YFSETQ. This CDR3 is CASSSALVEDFTDTQYF. The CDR3 nucleotides are TGCGCCAGCAGCTCCGCCCTAGTAGAGGACTTCACAGATACGCAGTATTTT.

As concerns this clone: One end of the junction varies from germline; a read error may be responsible. The chain uses TRBV7-9 and TRBJ2-1, with 7 bases identical to TRBD1. This CDR3 comprises 12 residues. Germline loops: CDR1 SEHNR, CDR2 FQNEAQ (reference sequence). CDR3 protein: CSSSLGPQGEFF. The CDR3 nucleotides read TGTTCCAGCAGCTTAGGTCCTCAGGGGGAGTTCTTC.

The V gene is TRBV5-4, the J gene TRBJ2-3; TRBD2 matches 9 bases. Germline values: CDR1 SGHNT, CDR2 YYREEE (reference sequence). V was pared by 0 bases and J by 0 bases, with 8 bases of the junction left unmatched. This CDR3 has 18 amino acids. CDR3 loop: CASSLVAGVRSSTDTQYF. In nucleotides, the CDR3 is TGTGCCAGCAGCTTGGTAGCGGGAGTAAGATCTAGCACAGATACGCAGTATTTT.

The rearrangement uses TRBV27 and TRBJ2-7, with a possible D match to TRBD1 (5 bases). The CDR3 covers 13 residues. Trimming pared 5 bases from V and 2 bases from J, leaving 10 bases between. From germline, CDR1 is MNHEY and CDR2 SMNVEV (reference sequence). This chain's CDR3 is CASSRTPTYEQYF. The CDR3 bases are TGTGCCAGCAGTAGGACACCAACCTACGAGCAGTACTTC.

This sequence joins TRBV4-2 and TRBJ2-1, with TRBD2 matching over 9 bases. From germline, CDR1 is LGHNA and CDR2 YNFKEQ. This CDR3 has 15 residues. Unmatched junction bases numbered 7, after V lost 9 bases and J lost 1 base. For the CDR3, the DNA is TGTGCCAGTTCGACTAGCGGAAATTCCTACAATGAGCAGTTCTTC. It encodes CASSTSGNSYNEQFF.